Here is one T cell receptor (beta chain) with its context. These data are taken from a study of blood T cell repertoires in COVID-19. The data were produced by immunoSEQ multiplex PCR, yet TCRdb's version contains in-frame clones alone and is incomplete. The sample shows some 250,000 clones, approximately 82% of them seen only once. The source material was PBMCs or T cells enriched from blood (not recorded which). This TCR derives from a man aged 35-49 years who had recovered from COVID-19.

The DNA of the CDR3 is TGTGCCTGGAGATTAGGAGGGACGTACACCGGGGAGCTGTTTTTT. This encodes CAWRLGGTYTGELFF. The chain combines TRBV30 with TRBJ2-2; D might be TRBD2 (6 bases). The length of the CDR3 is 15 residues. Germline-derived CDR1 and CDR2 are GTSNPN and SVGIG (reference sequence). Trimming stripped 3 bases from V and 3 bases from J, with 14 bases between.